The clone carrying this T cell receptor beta chain came up a few times. Its antigen is still unknown. This CDR3 spans 16 amino acids. The trim removed 3 bases at V and 6 bases at J, leaving 6 bases unmatched. Germline CDR1 is SGHRS and CDR2 is YFSETQ. In TCRdb, the 5' RACE reads were re-called with MiXCR into one record per CDR3 protein. The sample has under 650,000 distinct CDR3 sequences; 15% to 20% are singletons. This sample was taken from a study of T-cell memory formation after mild COVID-19. Study findings and constraints: Researchers report contracting CD4+ clones mostly in CM and EM, with CD8+ clones in EMRA.

The sample taken for sequencing was PBMCs or a T cell subset sorted from them (not recorded which). The TCR was taken from an adult woman who had mild COVID-19 (a few samples of this study predate the infection). Cell type and time point are not known. The rearrangement uses TRBV5-1 and TRBJ2-3, with 14 nucleotides matching TRBD2. The chain's CDR3 is CASSWGLAGEVDTQYF. The CDR3 DNA is TGCGCCAGCAGCTGGGGACTAGCGGGGGAGGTGGATACGCAGTATTTT.